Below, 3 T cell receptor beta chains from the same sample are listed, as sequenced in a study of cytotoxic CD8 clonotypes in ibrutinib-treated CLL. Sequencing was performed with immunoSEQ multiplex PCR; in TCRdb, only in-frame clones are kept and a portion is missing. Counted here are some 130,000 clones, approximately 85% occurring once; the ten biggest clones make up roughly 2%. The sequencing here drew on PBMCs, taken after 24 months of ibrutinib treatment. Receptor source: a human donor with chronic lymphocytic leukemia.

The CDR3 loop is CASSILVADTQYF. The CDR3 coding sequence is TGTGCCAGTAGTATTTTGGTAGCAGATACGCAGTATTTT. This sequence joins TRBV19 and TRBJ2-3; D gene ambiguous. Germline V gene data show CDR1 as LNHDA and CDR2 as SQIVND (reference sequence). The length of the CDR3 is 13 residues. V shed 3 bases and J shed 4 bases, with 8 bases lying between them.

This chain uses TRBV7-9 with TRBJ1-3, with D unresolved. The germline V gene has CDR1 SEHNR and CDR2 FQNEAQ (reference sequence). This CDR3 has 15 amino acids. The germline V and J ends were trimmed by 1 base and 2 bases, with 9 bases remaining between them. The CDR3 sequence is CASSLVAGAGNTIYF. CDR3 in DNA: TGTGCCAGCAGCTTAGTGGCCGGCGCTGGAAACACCATATATTTT.

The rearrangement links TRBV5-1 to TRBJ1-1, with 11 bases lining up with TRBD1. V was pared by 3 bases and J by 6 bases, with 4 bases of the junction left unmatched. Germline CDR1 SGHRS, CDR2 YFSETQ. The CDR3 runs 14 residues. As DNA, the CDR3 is TGCGCCAGCAGCTGGAAGGGACAGGGGGCTGAAGCTTTCTTT. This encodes CASSWKGQGAEAFF. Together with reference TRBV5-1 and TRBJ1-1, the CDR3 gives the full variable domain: KAGVTQTPRYLIKTRGQQVTLSCSPISGHRSVSWYQQTPGQGLQFLFEYFSETQRNKGNFPGRFSGRQFSNSRSEMNVSTLELGDSALYLCASSWKGQGAEAFFGQGTRLTVV.